This entry lists 15 T cell receptor beta chains sequenced from one sample in a study of neurological immune-mediated disorders. TCRdb processed the 5' RACE reads anew with MiXCR; each CDR3 protein has one entry. The top ten hold roughly 3.9% of the sample, which has 35,000 to 40,000 distinct CDR3 sequences, roughly 12% seen once. The sequenced material came from CD4+ T cells from blood. The receptors were gathered from a woman aged 25 to 45 with HTLV-1-associated myelopathy (HAM/TSP).

This clonotype was counted many times. V and J are TRBV6-6 and TRBJ1-2, with D unresolved. CDR3 size: 14 residues. V was pared by 1 base and J by 6 bases, with 12 bases between. The germline V gene has CDR1 MNHNY and CDR2 SVGAGI (reference sequence). The DNA for the CDR3 is TGTGCCAGCAGTTACTTGACCCCGAACCATGGCTACACCTTC. Its protein is CASSYLTPNHGYTF.

This clonotype has ten or more counts. V and J are TRBV2 and TRBJ2-7; TRBD1 is a possible D gene (6 bases). V was shortened by 6 bases and J by 3 bases, with 21 bases between the two germline ends. Looked up from germline, CDR1 is SNHLY and CDR2 is FYNNEI. This CDR3 contains 16 residues. The CDR3 DNA sequence: TGTGCCAGCAGCCCGGATGGGGGCGGATTCGGCTACGAGCAGTACTTC. Translated, it gives CASSPDGGGFGYEQYF.

The table lists this clonotype with many counts. This chain links TRBV11-2 with TRBJ1-1, with TRBD1 identical over 7 bases. The V gene's germline CDR1 is SGHAT and CDR2 FQNNGV. Trimming at V came to 5 bases and at J to 5 bases, leaving 11 bases not matched to a gene. This CDR3 has 15 residues. The CDR3 DNA sequence: TGTGCCAGCAGCCCGCGACAGGGTCGGGGTACTGAAGCTTTCTTT. It codes for CASSPRQGRGTEAFF.

The sample holds many counts of this clonotype. This rearrangement joins TRBV19 to TRBJ1-2, with D hard to call. Germline assignment: CDR1 LNHDA and CDR2 SQIVND (reference sequence). V was pared by 6 bases and J by 4 bases, with 9 bases between. The CDR3 is 12 residues long. CDR3 in amino acids: CASSGSAYGYTF. The CDR3 nucleotides are TGTGCCAGTAGCGGGTCGGCCTATGGCTACACCTTC. The full variable domain, in which reference TRBV19 and TRBJ1-2 provide the parts outside the CDR3, is DGGITQSPKYLFRKEGQNVTLSCEQNLNHDAMYWYRQDPGQGLRLIYYSQIVNDFQKGDIAEGYSVSREKKESFPLTVTSAQKNPTAFYLCASSGSAYGYTFGSGTRLTVV.

This clonotype occurred many times. This rearrangement joins TRBV5-1 to TRBJ1-1; D unclear. The V and J ends lost 2 bases and 1 base respectively, with 6 bases between them. The CDR3 is made up of 13 amino acids. CDR1 and CDR2 from the germline V gene are SGHRS and YFSETQ. The CDR3 spells CASSFRENTEAFF. For the CDR3, the DNA is TGCGCCAGCAGCTTTAGGGAGAACACTGAAGCTTTCTTT.

This sequence joins TRBV20-1 and TRBJ2-7, with 10 bases matching TRBD2. After removal of 5 bases from V and 2 bases from J, the junction contained 3 bases not matched to a gene. This CDR3 is 13 amino acids long. Germline-derived CDR1 and CDR2 are DFQATT and SNEGSKA (reference sequence). The CDR3 is CSALLAGTYEQYF. DNA of the CDR3: TGCAGTGCTCTACTAGCGGGGACCTACGAGCAGTACTTC.

This clonotype was observed at least ten times. The chain couples TRBV5-1 to TRBJ1-2, with D maybe TRBD1 (6 bases). CDR3 length equals 17 residues. Trimming stripped 2 bases from V and 4 bases from J, with 21 bases between. The germline gives CDR1 SGHRS, CDR2 YFSETQ. CDR3 sequence reads: CASSFQPAIQGSYGYTF. The CDR3 DNA sequence: TGCGCCAGCAGCTTCCAGCCGGCCATCCAGGGGAGCTATGGCTACACCTTC.

This clonotype was detected many times. The chain links TRBV5-1 to TRBJ1-6; D is unclear. The germline V and J ends were trimmed by 0 bases and 11 bases, with 12 bases remaining between them. CDR1 SGHRS and CDR2 YFSETQ come from the germline V gene. The CDR3 spans 14 residues. The DNA of the CDR3 is TGCGCCAGCAGCTTGGAGTGGAGTCGGGCACCCCTCCACTTT. Encoded protein: CASSLEWSRAPLHF. The entire variable domain, with the rest obtained from reference TRBV5-1 and TRBJ1-6, is as follows: KAGVTQTPRYLIKTRGQQVTLSCSPISGHRSVSWYQQTPGQGLQFLFEYFSETQRNKGNFPGRFSGRQFSNSRSEMNVSTLELGDSALYLCASSLEWSRAPLHFGNGTRLTVT.

The sample holds many counts of this clonotype. The chain links TRBV18 to TRBJ1-2; no definite D call. Trimming cost V 0 bases and J 5 bases, with 10 bases left between them. This CDR3 spans 14 amino acids. CDR1 and CDR2 from the germline V gene are KGHSH and LQKENI. CDR3 bases: TGTGCCAGCTCACCACCGAGGGTTGGGTATGGCTACACCTTC. It codes for CASSPPRVGYGYTF.

This clonotype was observed at least ten times. The chain uses TRBV5-1 and TRBJ1-2, with D hard to call. CDR1 is SGHRS, CDR2 YFSETQ, per germline. Trimming stripped 6 bases from V and 1 base from J, with 10 bases between. CDR3 size: 13 residues. CDR3 amino acids: CASTNSYNYGYTF. The DNA for the CDR3 is TGCGCCAGCACAAACTCGTATAACTATGGCTACACCTTC.

This clonotype was detected ten times or more. This chain links TRBV20-1 with TRBJ2-3; a possible D gene is TRBD2 (7 bases). The germline V gene encodes CDR1 DFQATT and CDR2 SNEGSKA (reference sequence). Trimming cost V 6 bases and J 2 bases, with 15 bases left between them. This CDR3 is built from 14 residues. CDR3 coding DNA: TGCAGTGCAAACCACGGGGGGCTCACAGATACGCAGTATTTT. This encodes CSANHGGLTDTQYF.

This clonotype was seen at least ten times. The chain couples TRBV10-3 to TRBJ1-5; 7 bases align to TRBD1. V lost 3 bases, J lost 0 bases, and 8 bases stayed unmatched. Germline V gene lookup returns CDR1 ENHRY and CDR2 SYGVKD. The CDR3 is made up of 17 amino acids. Here the CDR3 DNA reads TGTGCCATCAGTGATTTTCCGGGACAGAATAGCAATCAGCCCCAGCATTTT. It encodes CAISDFPGQNSNQPQHF.

V gene TRBV5-1 combines with J gene TRBJ1-2; the D is unclear. The CDR3 consists of 13 residues. The V gene's germline CDR1 is SGHRS and CDR2 YFSETQ. The V end was cut by 4 bases, the J end by 5 bases, with 12 bases between. In DNA form, the CDR3 reads TGCGCCAGCAGCCCGGACCGAGCATATGGCTACACCTTC. Its protein is CASSPDRAYGYTF. Combining the CDR3 with reference TRBV5-1 and TRBJ1-2 gives the whole variable domain KAGVTQTPRYLIKTRGQQVTLSCSPISGHRSVSWYQQTPGQGLQFLFEYFSETQRNKGNFPGRFSGRQFSNSRSEMNVSTLELGDSALYLCASSPDRAYGYTFGSGTRLTVV.

This clonotype was picked up many times. This sequence joins TRBV9 and TRBJ1-6, with TRBD1 matching over 10 bases. After removal of 1 base from V and 11 bases from J, the junction contained 6 bases not matched to a gene. The CDR3 contains 15 residues. The germline gives CDR1 SGDLS, CDR2 YYNGEE. CDR3 sequence reads: CASSVTPGQGPPLHF. For the CDR3, the DNA is TGTGCCAGCAGCGTAACACCGGGACAGGGGCCACCCCTCCACTTT. The whole variable domain, filled in from reference TRBV9 and TRBJ1-6, reads DSGVTQTPKHLITATGQRVTLRCSPRSGDLSVYWYQQSLDQGLQFLIQYYNGEERAKGNILERFSAQQFPDLHSELNLSSLELGDSALYFCASSVTPGQGPPLHFGNGTRLTVT.

This clonotype came up many times. This chain links TRBV3-1 with TRBJ2-1, with no clear D. Trimming left V 1 base short and J 6 bases short, with 10 bases between. In germline, CDR1 is LGHDT, CDR2 YNNKEL (reference sequence). The CDR3 is made up of 14 amino acids. In nucleotides, the CDR3 is TGTGCCAGCAGCCAAGGTGTAGGGTCCAATGAGCAGTTCTTC. It translates to CASSQGVGSNEQFF.